The rows below give T cell receptor beta chains drawn from one sample of a study of T cells after yellow fever vaccination. TCRdb analysed the 5' RACE reads with MiXCR anew, one entry per CDR3 protein. The sample has hundreds of thousands of distinct CDR3 sequences, about 13% seen once. Sequenced here: PBMCs, sampled on the day of the yellow fever booster vaccination. The receptor set was obtained from a man aged 25 to 40 who received the YFV17D yellow fever vaccine. Both conserved end residues are part of each CDR3. A D gene is named only where the DNA matches it firmly. A row's size may be missing; if present it is once, few, many or a size class.

D	length	J	size	V	CDR3	DNA
.	13	TRBJ2-5	many	TRBV14	CASSQIGDRTQYF	TGTGCCAGCAGCCAAATTGGGGACCGGACCCAGTACTTC
TRBD2	13	TRBJ2-7	few	TRBV27	CASSPGLQYEQYF	TGTGCCAGCAGTCCGGGACTACAATACGAGCAGTACTTC
.	14	TRBJ2-1	.	TRBV20-1	CSAKRRATYNEQFF	TGCAGTGCTAAGAGGCGGGCTACCTACAATGAGCAGTTCTTC
.	13	TRBJ2-5	.	TRBV20-1	CSARDRTPRTQYF	TGCAGTGCTAGAGATCGCACCCCGAGGACCCAGTACTTC
.	12	TRBJ2-7	many	TRBV20-1	CSARDIAYEQYF	TGCAGTGCTAGAGATATCGCCTACGAGCAGTACTTC
TRBD1	14	TRBJ1-2	.	TRBV6-5	CASSYQTGVDGYTF	TGTGCCAGCAGTTACCAGACAGGGGTAGATGGCTACACCTTC
.	13	TRBJ2-3	few	TRBV27	CASKRGTPDTQYF	TGTGCCAGCAAGCGCGGGACCCCAGATACGCAGTATTTT
.	12	TRBJ2-7	.	TRBV6-2/TRBV6-3	CASRDQPYEQYF	TGTGCCAGCAGGGATCAACCTTACGAGCAGTACTTC
TRBD1	12	TRBJ2-7	few	TRBV28	CASSVGQGEQYF	TGTGCCAGCAGTGTGGGACAGGGAGAGCAGTACTTC
.	15	TRBJ2-2	.	TRBV7-2	CASSLNLYSAGELFF	TGTGCCAGCAGCCTAAATCTTTACTCCGCCGGGGAGCTGTTTTTT
.	13	TRBJ2-7	.	TRBV16	CASSGGFSYEQYF	TGTGCCAGCAGTGGGGGCTTCTCCTACGAGCAGTACTTC
.	16	TRBJ2-7	.	TRBV7-2	CASSLTGTFSSYEQYF	TGTGCCAGCAGCTTAACCGGGACTTTCTCCTCCTACGAGCAGTACTTC
TRBD2	15	TRBJ2-7	few	TRBV11-2	CASSPTGLAGYEQYF	TGTGCCAGCAGCCCTACGGGACTAGCGGGCTACGAGCAGTACTTC
TRBD1	14	TRBJ1-2	.	TRBV27	CASSPQGRLIGYTF	TGTGCCAGCAGTCCACAGGGGAGGTTAATTGGCTACACCTTC
.	18	TRBJ2-1	.	TRBV3-1	CACSPRVDRVLSYNEQFF	TGTGCCTGCAGCCCCCGGGTCGACCGTGTGCTTTCCTACAATGAGCAGTTCTTC
TRBD1	15	TRBJ2-5	few	TRBV7-3	CASRARTGSQETQYF	TGTGCCAGCAGGGCCCGGACAGGGAGCCAAGAGACCCAGTACTTC
.	13	TRBJ2-7	.	TRBV7-2	CASSPNRNYEQYF	TGTGCCAGCAGTCCTAACAGAAACTACGAGCAGTACTTC
TRBD2	17	TRBJ2-1	.	TRBV23-1	CASNYELAGGVSNEQFF	TGCGCCAGCAACTATGAACTAGCGGGAGGGGTTTCGAATGAGCAGTTCTTC
.	14	TRBJ2-7	.	TRBV5-5	CASDSGLGVYEQYF	TGTGCCAGCGATTCGGGATTAGGGGTCTACGAGCAGTACTTC
.	14	TRBJ1-4	few	TRBV6-1	CASSQSITGSKLFF	TGTGCCAGCAGTCAATCCATTACAGGGAGCAAACTGTTTTTT
TRBD1	14	TRBJ1-3	.	TRBV20-1	CSARTGGSGNTIYF	TGCAGTGCGAGGACAGGGGGCTCTGGAAACACCATATATTTT
TRBD2	15	TRBJ2-1	.	TRBV11-2	CASVIIAGGWNEQFF	TGTGCCAGCGTTATCATAGCGGGAGGGTGGAATGAGCAGTTCTTC
TRBD2	14	TRBJ2-1	.	TRBV4-2	CASTREGLYNEQFF	TGTGCCAGCACCCGGGAGGGCCTTTACAATGAGCAGTTCTTC
TRBD2	16	TRBJ2-1	.	TRBV5-4	CASSPELAGVYNEQFF	TGTGCCAGCAGCCCGGAACTAGCGGGAGTTTATAATGAGCAGTTCTTC
.	14	TRBJ2-2	.	TRBV19	CASSHTGGGGELFF	TGTGCCAGTAGTCACACAGGAGGAGGAGGGGAGCTGTTTTTT
.	13	TRBJ2-1	many	TRBV29-1	CSVDRTLDNEQFF	TGCAGCGTCGACAGGACCTTAGACAATGAGCAGTTCTTC
.	18	TRBJ2-2	few	TRBV5-1	CASSLVGGIHLGTGELFF	TGCGCCAGCAGCTTGGTAGGAGGGATTCACCTCGGGACCGGGGAGCTGTTTTTT
.	12	TRBJ2-3	few	TRBV20-1	CSYRVPTDTQYF	TGCAGCTACCGGGTCCCCACAGATACGCAGTATTTT
.	12	TRBJ1-1	few	TRBV30	CAWSVQDTEAFF	TGTGCCTGGAGTGTACAGGACACTGAAGCTTTCTTT
.	15	TRBJ2-5	once	TRBV27	CASSFLGTPEGTQYF	TGTGCCAGCAGTTTTCTCGGGACTCCCGAGGGGACCCAGTACTTC
TRBD2	14	TRBJ2-1	few	TRBV24-1	CATLQGLEYNEQFF	TGTGCCACCTTACAGGGACTAGAGTACAATGAGCAGTTCTTC
TRBD1	14	TRBJ1-2	.	TRBV28	CASSLHIQGAIYTF	TGTGCCAGCAGTTTACATATACAGGGGGCGATCTACACCTTC
.	14	TRBJ2-7	.	TRBV5-1	CASSLQGVTYEQYF	TGCGCCAGCAGCTTACAGGGAGTTACCTACGAGCAGTACTTC
.	16	TRBJ1-5	.	TRBV11-2	CASSSRRGGGNQPQHF	TGTGCCAGCAGCTCTAGACGGGGGGGGGGCAATCAGCCCCAGCATTTT
.	10	TRBJ2-7	.	TRBV19	CAICTGGQYF	TGTGCCATTTGCACCGGTGGGCAGTACTTC
TRBD2	13	TRBJ2-5	few	TRBV28	CAWAGGNQETQYF	TGTGCCTGGGCGGGGGGAAACCAAGAGACCCAGTACTTC
TRBD1	16	TRBJ2-1	.	TRBV7-2	CASSFAGTGAYNEQFF	TGTGCCAGCAGCTTCGCCGGGACAGGGGCCTACAATGAGCAGTTCTTC
.	14	TRBJ2-7	.	TRBV14	CASSQFAGTYEQYF	TGTGCCAGCAGCCAATTCGCCGGTACCTACGAGCAGTACTTC
TRBD1	17	TRBJ2-6	once	TRBV15	CATSRVSGGFGANVLTF	TGTGCCACCAGCAGAGTGTCAGGGGGCTTTGGGGCCAACGTCCTGACTTTC
.	14	TRBJ2-3	few	TRBV6-2/TRBV6-3	CASSYNPVMAPQYF	TGTGCCAGCAGTTACAATCCGGTAATGGCTCCGCAGTATTTT